A single sample is the source of the 16 T cell receptor beta chains below, sequenced in a study of blood T cells in healthy people across ages. A J-beta primer mix and a sample-barcoded 5' primer were used in a second PCR of about 7 to 12 cycles. A single record per CDR3 protein comes from TCRdb applying MiXCR to the 5' RACE reads. The top ten hold around a third of the sample, which has fewer than 900,000 distinct CDR3 sequences, 49% seen once. Sequencing was done on a sample of blood. The source is a woman aged 55-69 years in good health.

V usage is TRBV11-2 and J usage is TRBJ2-7; unclear D gene. The length of the CDR3 is 14 residues. CDR1 SGHAT and CDR2 FQNNGV come from the germline V gene. V dropped 5 bases and J dropped 3 bases, with 14 bases sitting between them. The CDR3 protein is CASSGSFVGYEQYF. In DNA form, the CDR3 reads TGTGCCAGCAGCGGCTCATTTGTTGGCTACGAGCAGTACTTC.

The V call is TRBV9, the J call TRBJ2-7, with D maybe TRBD2 (6 bases). This CDR3 is built from 15 residues. Per germline, CDR1 SGDLS and CDR2 YYNGEE. V was cut by 4 bases and J by 1 base, with 15 bases left in between. CDR3 sequence (DNA): TGTGCCAGCAGCCCACCCGGTAGCGGATCCTACGAGCAGTACTTC. Translating it yields CASSPPGSGSYEQYF.

V and J are TRBV5-1 and TRBJ2-7; tentatively, D is TRBD1 (5 bases). TRBJ2-5 matches the DNA end more closely, so the J call is doubtful. The CDR3 is 14 amino acids. Germline loops: CDR1 SGHRS, CDR2 YFSETQ. The CDR3 coding sequence is TGCGCCAGCAGCTTTGGCCCAGGGTACGAGACCCAGTACTTC. Its translation is CASSFGPGYETQYF.

J is TRBJ2-7 and V is TRBV6-2 or TRBV6-3, with a weak D call TRBD1 (5 bases). The CDR3 is made up of 16 amino acids. The V end lost 4 bases, the J end lost 0 bases, and 16 bases lay between the germline ends. Germline CDR1 MNHEY, CDR2 SVGEGT. CDR3 sequence (DNA): TGTGCCAGCAGTTCGACAACAGGCGTTAGCTCCTACGAGCAGTACTTC. It encodes CASSSTTGVSSYEQYF.

There are a few counts of this clonotype. The chain employs TRBV7-2 and TRBJ2-5; TRBD1 or TRBD2 may be the D gene (5 bases each). V lost 4 bases to trimming and J lost 3 bases, with 9 bases between them. Germline lookup yields CDR1 SGHTA and CDR2 FQGNSA. The CDR3 consists of 13 residues. The CDR3 sequence: CASSSGPKETQYF. Written as DNA, the CDR3 is TGTGCCAGCAGCTCGGGGCCGAAAGAGACCCAGTACTTC.

This chain connects TRBV29-1 to TRBJ2-3, with 9 bases that match TRBD1. Germline CDR1 and CDR2: SQVTM and ANQGSEA. V lost 3 bases and J lost 1; bases outside the gene matches: 2. The CDR3 runs to 14 residues. CDR3 in DNA: TGCAGCGTTGAGCGGACAGGGGGCACAGATACGCAGTATTTT. This encodes CSVERTGGTDTQYF.

The chain has TRBV7-3 and TRBJ2-3; D uncertain. Looked up from germline, CDR1 is SGHTA and CDR2 is FQGTGA. Between the trimmed V and J ends, which lost 5 bases and 2 bases, there was a span of 23 bases. The CDR3 is made up of 18 amino acids. CDR3 amino acids: CASSPGRVVKGTTDTQYF. The CDR3 DNA follows: TGTGCCAGCAGCCCCGGCCGTGTAGTAAAGGGAACCACAGATACGCAGTATTTT.

The rearrangement joins TRBV28 to TRBJ1-2; TRBD1 aligns across 7 bases. The CDR3 runs to 16 residues. After removal of 6 bases from V and 8 bases from J, the junction contained 18 bases not matched to a gene. CDR1 is MDHEN, CDR2 SYDVKM, per germline. As DNA, the CDR3 is TGTGCCAGCAGCAACCCAGTCCCCGACAGGGTGGGAGGCTACACCTTC. This sequence encodes CASSNPVPDRVGGYTF.

This rearrangement joins TRBV29-1 to TRBJ2-6; D is unresolved. V shed 7 bases and J shed 2 bases, with 12 bases lying between them. The CDR3 sequence is 14 residues long. The germline V gene encodes CDR1 SQVTM and CDR2 ANQGSEA. CDR3 DNA: TGCAGCGCCGAGGATTCACCTGGGGCCAACGTCCTGACTTTC. Protein: CSAEDSPGANVLTF.

This chain uses TRBV7-2 with TRBJ2-5; D not resolved. The tail of the sequence fits TRBJ2-7 better, so the J call may be wrong. Germline loops: CDR1 SGHTA, CDR2 FQGNSA. CDR3 length: 14 amino acids. This CDR3 is CASSLGPATYEQYF. CDR3 bases: TGTGCCAGCAGCTTAGGGCCGGCGACCTACGAGCAGTACTTC.

This clonotype came up a few times. The chain combines TRBV6-1 with TRBJ2-1; 7 bases line up with TRBD2. The V gene end was trimmed by 3 bases and the J gene end by 6 bases; junction bases not matched to a gene: 8. Germline V CDR1 and CDR2: MNHNS, SASEGT. The CDR3 contains 15 residues. CDR3 residues: CASSEDGLVGNEQFF. The CDR3, as DNA: TGTGCCAGCAGTGAGGACGGACTAGTTGGCAATGAGCAGTTCTTC.

The chain joins TRBV20-1 to TRBJ2-1, with 10 bases matching TRBD2. Germline assignment: CDR1 DFQATT and CDR2 SNEGSKA (reference sequence). The CDR3 is 14 residues long. Unmatched junction bases numbered 7, after V lost 2 bases and J lost 9 bases. The CDR3 is CSARRSSGRSEQFF. Written as DNA, the CDR3 is TGCAGTGCTAGAAGGAGTAGCGGGAGGAGTGAGCAGTTCTTC.

This clonotype was found a few times. The chain uses TRBV7-2 and TRBJ1-5, with D hard to call. The CDR3 length is 13 residues. Germline V gene sequence: CDR1 SGHTA, CDR2 FQGNSA. Trimming removed 1 base at V and 7 bases at J, with 8 bases between. The CDR3 loop reads CASSLDPVQPQHF. The CDR3 nucleotides read TGTGCCAGCAGCTTAGATCCAGTGCAGCCCCAGCATTTT.

The genes are TRBV6-2 or TRBV6-3 and TRBJ2-1; 8 bases are a match to TRBD2. The length of the CDR3 is 18 residues. V gave up 4 bases and J gave up 0 bases; unmatched junction bases: 11. The germline gives CDR1 MNHEY, CDR2 SVGEGT. CDR3 DNA sequence: TGTGCCAGCAGTTTGACTAGCGCTAAGCTAAGCTCCTACAATGAGCAGTTCTTC. Translated, it gives CASSLTSAKLSSYNEQFF.

This clonotype was counted a few times. V gene TRBV2 combines with J gene TRBJ1-2; D not certain. Germline assignment: CDR1 SNHLY and CDR2 FYNNEI. V lost 6 bases and J 5 bases, leaving 13 bases between the germline ends. The CDR3 runs to 13 residues. Here the CDR3 reads CASSPRRIYGYTF. CDR3 bases: TGTGCCAGCAGCCCGAGGCGGATTTATGGCTACACCTTC.

The V and J genes are TRBV7-9 and TRBJ2-3; D possibly corresponds to TRBD2 (5 bases). Germline loops: CDR1 SEHNR, CDR2 FQNEAQ (reference sequence). The CDR3 runs to 16 residues. Trimming took 5 bases from V and 4 from J, leaving 19 bases between them. Here the CDR3 reads CASSAPGLAGADTQYF. The CDR3 DNA reads as TGTGCCAGCAGCGCTCCCGGATTGGCGGGTGCAGATACGCAGTATTTT.